This T cell receptor beta chain came from a study of CD8 T cells in Susac syndrome. Matching for age and sex applied to the controls, who were healthy donors. With random hexamers, 0.5 to 1 ug RNA was reverse transcribed. Across 54 Vbeta and 13 Jbeta, TCR beta CDR3 was amplified with immunoSEQ multiplex PCR. TCRdb recomputed calls from the immunoSEQ multiplex PCR reads with MiXCR, one row per CDR3 protein. The sample records around 150,000 distinct CDR3 sequences, 85% to 95% being singletons. V was clipped by 2 bases and J by 0 bases, with 11 bases between them. From germline, CDR1 is SQVTM and CDR2 ANQGSEA. This CDR3 is 14 amino acids long.

The J gene is TRBJ2-7, the V gene TRBV29-1, with a weak D call TRBD2 (6 bases). The specimen was CD8+ T cells from PBMCs. This receptor was obtained from a human donor in good health. CDR3: CSVELAESSYEQYF. DNA for the CDR3: TGCAGCGTTGAATTAGCGGAAAGCTCCTACGAGCAGTACTTC.